The present entry profiles one T cell receptor (beta chain) with its context. A single record per CDR3 protein comes from TCRdb applying MiXCR to the RT-PCR reads. The sample lists about a million distinct CDR3 sequences, about a sixth occurring once. These data are taken from a study of patients and donors after allogeneic stem cell transplantation. Specimen: blood, either unsorted or a sorted T cell fraction (not recorded which). The sequence was obtained from a human donor who was either an allogeneic HSCT recipient or a stem cell or donor lymphocyte infusion donor (not recorded which). It is not recorded whose cells these are; they may come from a transplant donor.

CDR3: CATSEGQGREKLFF. Here the CDR3 DNA reads TGTGCCACCAGTGAGGGACAGGGGCGTGAAAAACTGTTTTTT. The chain joins TRBV24-1 to TRBJ1-4; 10 bases agree with TRBD1. CDR1 is KGHDR and CDR2 is SFDVKD in the germline V gene. CDR3 length: 14 amino acids. Losses at the gene ends were 4 bases for V and 7 bases for J; bases not matched to a gene: 2.